The clone carrying this T cell receptor (beta chain) was detected only a few times. The entry originates in a study of blood T cell repertoires in COVID-19. V lost 6 bases to trimming and J lost 2 bases; unmatched junction nucleotides: 11. Germline CDR1 is SGDLS and CDR2 is YYNGEE. The CDR3 spans 16 residues. Method: immunoSEQ multiplex PCR; TCRdb's copy keeps in-frame clones and lacks some. Of tens of thousands of clones in the sample, more than 70% were seen once. The chain is built from TRBV9 and TRBJ2-3; 8 bases align to TRBD2. Sequenced input: peripheral blood. The sequence came from a man between 65 and 79 years old with acute or convalescent COVID-19. CDR3 sequence reads: CASNPLAGGSTDTQYF. DNA for the CDR3: TGTGCCAGCAATCCTCTTGCGGGGGGCTCCACAGATACGCAGTATTTT.